This section outlines one T cell receptor (beta chain) sequence together with its context. The data were taken from a study of blood T cell repertoires in COVID-19. Germline CDR1 and CDR2: MNHEY and SVGAGI. V shed 3 bases, J shed 6 bases, and the junction held 11 bases outside the gene matches. CDR3 size: 16 residues. Under the authors' procedure: Amplifying reference gene primers gave estimates of nucleated cell counts. The data were produced by immunoSEQ multiplex PCR, yet TCRdb's version contains in-frame clones alone and is incomplete. Clone size and the V and J calls come from that table; the DNA yielded D and trimming. The sample includes around 130,000 clones, around 84% of them seen just once.

Sequenced: peripheral blood. V and J are TRBV6-5 and TRBJ2-7; TRBD2 matches 10 bases. The clonotype comes from a human donor in a cohort sampled during active COVID-19. This CDR3 reads CASSYSMSGGGLEQYF. The CDR3 DNA sequence: TGTGCCAGCAGTTATTCGATGAGCGGGGGGGGTCTCGAGCAGTACTTC.